This note documents a single TCR beta chain sequence. The specificity of this receptor is unknown. Nothing much larger sits one base from this clone, and base qualities are not available. The cohort comprised fewer than 750 healthy bone marrow donors. At the time of sampling, every cohort member was nominally healthy, though immune exposures that went unrecorded were likely present. The donor tested CMV seropositive and was one of the 289 seropositive cohort members. A peripheral blood sample was provided by each donor, and peripheral blood mononuclear cells were used for TCR beta sequencing. Genomic DNA extraction from the blood cell samples was performed with the Qiagen DNeasy Blood Extraction Kit. This sample was taken from a study of cytomegalovirus exposure and HLA in healthy donors (dated by TCRdb to about 2017). Describing the broader study: According to an earlier analysis of several hundred of the donors, some 180 million T cells yielded over 90 million unique TCR beta sequences and 276 Gb of sequence data. In a later analysis, previously published TCR beta repertoires from 600 to 850 donors were re-analyzed and high-resolution HLA genotyping was added so that TCR occurrence patterns could be studied. Around 330 gigabases of sequencing data and 75 million to 85 million unique TCR sequences made up an early release that covered under 750 HLA-typed donors. To predict cytomegalovirus infection status, the study combined high-throughput TCR immunosequencing, statistical association of individual TCRs with disease status, and machine learning. Every discovery cohort repertoire had been produced on one sequencing platform. The study aimed to test whether signatures of past pathogen exposure could be identified by cataloging public T cell receptors. Roughly 5 DR-DQ haplotypes were handled as single units for association and clustering, since linkage in the cohort was strong. An earlier analysis of some 600 of the donors applied high-throughput TCR beta sequencing to assess whether each TCR beta V gene segment acted as functional or pseudogenic. The study profiled the T cell repertoires of 666 subjects by immunosequencing and related them to cytomegalovirus serostatus. HLA typing included class I and class II loci at four-digit resolution. Along with the approximately 700-subject first cohort, a separate validation cohort of over a hundred different subjects was used. Rather than drawing on any new phenotypic data, the later analysis identified candidate immune exposures from TCR beta sequences and the way those sequences occurred across donors. Alongside the repertoire data, information on donor age, sex, ethnicity and CMV serostatus was compiled. The number of typed donors differed by locus: about 629-640 for A, B, C, DRB1 and DQB1; some 500 for DQA1; some 590 for DPA1; and around 490 for DPB1. Of the 350 to 450 genotyped donors, about 84% fell in the genetic ancestry cluster associated with self-reported Caucasian donors. A later genetic analysis took genome-wide SNP genotypes for about 60% of the roughly 670 donors and used that subset as a discovery cohort. Among about 400 genotyped donors of the cohort, an average of about 220,000 unique TCR beta nucleotide sequences was sequenced per donor, of which approximately 18% were non-productive. General study outcomes and caveats: In this cohort, only TCR beta chains were sequenced, and detectable features were limited by the absence of alpha or paired-chain data. Because counts were too low, some 17 rarely observed V segments, including chromosome 9 orphons, were left out of the earlier analysis of 587 of the donors. An association between a missense DCLRE1C variant and V-gene and J-gene trimming of TCR beta chains was found in a later genetic analysis and replicated in an independent cohort. In the study, about 150 TCR beta chains were listed as associated with cytomegalovirus. Correlated functional status among segregating V segments might reflect linkage disequilibrium, but an unknown experimental factor could not be ruled out. A further reported finding was that TCR beta sequences accurately predicted the HLA-A and HLA-B alleles for most subjects in the first cohort. A later analysis reported that several top co-occurrence clusters appeared linked to parvovirus B19, influenza, CMV and Epstein-Barr virus. While some public TCRs were present in many individuals, most TCR sequences turned up only very rarely across donors. In a later analysis, TCR association rates were found to vary across HLA loci, with the most associated TCRs seen for DRB1 alleles and the fewest for HLA-C alleles. Three of the identified cytomegalovirus-associated TCR beta chains were confirmed in vitro to be specific for cytomegalovirus antigens. The classifier was reported to diagnose cytomegalovirus status with high specificity and sensitivity in both the original cohort and the validation cohort. The sequencing pipeline was judged likely to have produced a cluster of highly shared sequence variants as a technical artifact. A later genetic analysis reported fewer N-insertions in productive TCRs among donors in an Asian-associated ancestry cluster than the approximately 670-donor mean. According to the authors, the approach could potentially be generalized to other disease states and immunological phenotypes. An earlier analysis of around 540 of the donors showed that most TCR beta V segments appeared in productive rearrangements either about 90% or about 30% of the time, which broadly matched IMGT annotations. Specific HLA alleles were associated with over 15,000 TCR beta sequences at a false discovery rate of 0.05 in a later analysis. Strong co-occurrence of HLA alleles, especially DR and DQ, made assigning TCR associations to individual alleles difficult. CMV serostatus was the only immune exposure information available for the cohort. HLA typing was unavailable for some donors at each locus, so association tests used only the typed subset. Presence/absence analyses assumed roughly uniform sequencing depth across donors, an assumption that may not hold. A later analysis found that HLA-associated TCR beta chains were more clonally expanded and had lower generation probabilities than equally common non-associated chains. Most CMV-associated TCR beta chains appeared to be HLA-restricted in a later analysis, and the HLA associations seemed to be driven largely by CMV exposure. Because the 87-base-pair reads could not distinguish some IMGT-functional V segments, including TRBV6-2 and TRBV6-3, those segments were excluded.

The method was the immunoSEQ multiplex PCR assay. For the multiplex PCR, a mixture combining 60 forward primers for TCR Vbeta segments and 13 reverse primers for TCR Jbeta segments was used. The CDR3 region of rearranged TCR beta genes was amplified from genomic DNA by a multiplex PCR assay. Amplified TCR beta libraries were sequenced as 87-base-pair reads on the Illumina HiSeq System. In the authors' own workflow: Across the roughly 700 repertoires, a later analysis counted tens of millions of unique TCR beta chains, 9.5 million to 13 million of which were shared by at least two donors. Raw reads were error-corrected and collapsed into unique sequences with a nearest-neighbor algorithm that merged closely related sequences to remove PCR and sequencing errors. CDR3 sequences were aligned to IMGT reference sequences to assign V, D and J gene segments. For a sequence to be retained, at least a six-nucleotide match to both a V gene segment and a J gene segment was required. A rearrangement was called productive if the CDR3 had no stop codons and remained in frame with V and J, and every other rearrangement was called non-productive. CDR3 was defined by IMGT convention, running from the second conserved V-encoded cysteine to the conserved J-encoded phenylalanine. The earlier analysis of approximately 500 of the donors excluded sequences that lacked an unambiguous match to a single V gene segment. In an earlier analysis of several hundred of the donors, V segments were called functional above 56.7% productive rearrangements and were called segregating when the between-donor standard deviation exceeded 5%. A statistical classification framework was built for diagnosing cytomegalovirus status from the catalog of TCR beta chain sequences. In a later analysis, TCR nucleotide sequences were compared against IMGT/GENE-DB human TR gene sequences so that V and J genes could be assigned. Using the TCRdist pipeline, a later analysis assigned CDR3 sequences along with most-parsimonious VDJ recombination scenarios. In a later analysis, each TCR beta chain was defined by its CDR3 amino acid sequence together with its V-gene family, and reads without a unique V-gene family were excluded. A later analysis removed 500 to 650 highly shared, low-generation-probability nucleotide sequences to deal with suspected cross-contamination and a sequencing artifact. In a later analysis, a clonal expansion index was calculated for each public chain from normalized within-repertoire ranks of inferred template counts. In a later analysis, generation probabilities were computed using a VDJ recombination model fitted to out-of-frame rearrangements, and the results were checked against IGoR. Hypergeometric tests were used in a later analysis to score TCR-TCR, TCR-HLA and TCR-CMV co-occurrence, with a repertoire-size bias correction applied to the TCR pairs. To estimate false discovery rates, a later analysis permuted the HLA or CMV assignments 20 times. In a later analysis, co-occurring TCRs were grouped using DBSCAN, with TCRdist sequence similarity added in when clustering inside HLA-allele-positive subsets. Repertoires with fewer than 30,000 or more than 120,000 public chains were left out of co-occurrence clustering, as were a handful of repertoires with anomalous nucleotide sharing. The immuneACCESS repertoire file appears here via TCRdb, limited to in-frame rearrangements. These files lack a portion of the clones; in checked studies, under half of the deficit traces to unresolved V genes, and the cause of the others is not known. The V and J calls and clone size were taken over from that table, and D and trimming were inferred from the DNA. For this sample there are around 200,000 clones; 82% appear just once. Of the sample, about 6.1% is held by the ten largest clones.

Relative to germline, V is 4 bases shorter and J is 4 bases shorter, with 11 bases between their ends. CDR1 and CDR2 are drawn from the germline V gene: SGHRS, YFSETQ. The CDR3 holds 13 amino acids from the cysteine to the phenylalanine. The retained sequence is limited to the CDR3, 39 bases, with the frame set at the first base. This receptor was obtained from a man aged 40-49 years in good health and CMV-seropositive. Recombination connected TRBV5-1 to TRBJ2-5, and perhaps TRBD1 as D gene, on 5 matching bases. The sequenced sample consisted of PBMCs. The CDR3: CASSTTVGETQYF. The DNA reads TGCGCCAGCAGCACGACAGTAGGAGAGACCCAGTACTTC.